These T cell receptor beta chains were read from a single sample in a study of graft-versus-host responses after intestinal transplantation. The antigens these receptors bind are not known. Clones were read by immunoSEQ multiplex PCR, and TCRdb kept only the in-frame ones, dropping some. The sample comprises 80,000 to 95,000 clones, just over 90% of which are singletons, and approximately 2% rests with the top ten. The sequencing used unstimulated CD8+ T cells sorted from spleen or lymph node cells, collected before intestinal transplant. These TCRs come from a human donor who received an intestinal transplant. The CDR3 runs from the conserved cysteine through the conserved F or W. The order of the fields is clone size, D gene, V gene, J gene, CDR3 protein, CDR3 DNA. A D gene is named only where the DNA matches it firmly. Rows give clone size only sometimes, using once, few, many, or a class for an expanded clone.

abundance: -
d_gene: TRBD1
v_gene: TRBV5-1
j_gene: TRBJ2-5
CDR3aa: CASSSKSGTGFQETQYF
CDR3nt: TGCGCCAGCAGCTCGAAGTCCGGGACAGGGTTTCAAGAGACCCAGTACTTC

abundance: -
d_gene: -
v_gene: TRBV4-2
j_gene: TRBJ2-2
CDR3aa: CASSPGQNTGELFF
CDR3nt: TGTGCCAGCAGCCCGGGACAGAACACCGGGGAGCTGTTTTTT

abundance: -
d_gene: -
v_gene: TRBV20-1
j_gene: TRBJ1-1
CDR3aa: CSAKSLNAAFF
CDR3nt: TGCAGTGCTAAATCCCTAAATGCAGCTTTCTTT

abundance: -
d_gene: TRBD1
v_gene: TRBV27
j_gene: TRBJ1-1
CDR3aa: CASSPDLTGDTEAFF
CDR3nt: TGTGCCAGCAGTCCAGACCTGACAGGGGACACTGAAGCTTTCTTT

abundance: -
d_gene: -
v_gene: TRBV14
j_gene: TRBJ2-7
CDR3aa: CASSPRGASGYYEQYF
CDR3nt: TGTGCCAGCAGCCCTAGGGGGGCTAGCGGATACTACGAGCAGTACTTC

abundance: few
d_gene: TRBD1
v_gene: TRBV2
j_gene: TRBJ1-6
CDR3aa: CASSLLSAGQGVNSPLHF
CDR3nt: TGTGCCAGCAGCCTGCTTTCGGCGGGACAGGGGGTGAATTCACCCCTCCACTTT

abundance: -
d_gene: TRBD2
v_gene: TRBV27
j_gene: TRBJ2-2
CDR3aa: CASNLLGGIGELFF
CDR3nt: TGTGCCAGCAACCTCCTCGGGGGGATCGGGGAGCTGTTTTTT

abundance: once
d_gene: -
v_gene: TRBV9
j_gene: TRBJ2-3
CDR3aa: CASSAYTGLSTDTQYF
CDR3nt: TGTGCCAGCAGCGCCTATACAGGGCTCAGCACAGATACGCAGTATTTT

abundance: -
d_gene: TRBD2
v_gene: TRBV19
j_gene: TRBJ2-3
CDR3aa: CASRAPGPSQRGSTDTQYF
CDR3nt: TGTGCCAGTAGGGCACCCGGCCCGTCCCAGCGGGGTAGCACAGATACGCAGTATTTT

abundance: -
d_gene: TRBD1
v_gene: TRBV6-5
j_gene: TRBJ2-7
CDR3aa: CASRSDRGIHEQYF
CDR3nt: TGTGCCAGCAGGTCCGACAGGGGCATCCACGAGCAGTACTTC

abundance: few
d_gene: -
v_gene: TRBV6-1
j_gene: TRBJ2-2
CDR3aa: CAMRRGSYTGELFF
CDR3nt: TGTGCCATGCGACGGGGGTCCTACACCGGGGAGCTGTTTTTT

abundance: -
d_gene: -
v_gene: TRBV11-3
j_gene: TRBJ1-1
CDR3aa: CASSPRQGTNTEAFF
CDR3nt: TGTGCCAGCAGTCCCAGGCAGGGGACGAACACTGAAGCTTTCTTT

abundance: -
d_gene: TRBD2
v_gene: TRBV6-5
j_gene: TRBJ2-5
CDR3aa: CASSSGLADETQYF
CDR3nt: TGTGCCAGCAGTTCCGGACTAGCGGACGAGACCCAGTACTTC

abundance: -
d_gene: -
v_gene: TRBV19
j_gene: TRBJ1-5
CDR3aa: CASREAGNNQPQHF
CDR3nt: TGTGCCAGCAGGGAAGCGGGTAACAATCAGCCCCAGCATTTT

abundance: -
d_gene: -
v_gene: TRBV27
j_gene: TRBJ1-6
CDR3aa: CASSSNNSPLHF
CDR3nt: TGTGCCAGCAGTTCAAATAATTCACCCCTCCACTTT

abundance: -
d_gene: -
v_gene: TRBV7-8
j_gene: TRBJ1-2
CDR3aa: CASSLVAGDNYGYTF
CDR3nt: TGTGCCAGCAGCTTAGTCGCAGGGGATAACTATGGCTACACCTTC

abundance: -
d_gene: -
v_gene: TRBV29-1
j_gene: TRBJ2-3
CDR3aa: CSVEDPGDTQYF
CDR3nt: TGCAGCGTTGAAGATCCCGGAGATACGCAGTATTTT

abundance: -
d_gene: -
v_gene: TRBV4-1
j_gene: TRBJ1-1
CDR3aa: CASSPDSLGATEAFF
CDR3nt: TGCGCCAGCAGCCCGGACAGCTTAGGCGCCACTGAAGCTTTCTTT

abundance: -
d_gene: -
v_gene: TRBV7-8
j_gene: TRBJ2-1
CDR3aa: CASSFLVGSADEQFF
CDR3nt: TGTGCCAGCAGCTTTTTGGTCGGCAGTGCGGATGAGCAGTTCTTC

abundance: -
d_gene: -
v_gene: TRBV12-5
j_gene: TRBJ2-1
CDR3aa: CASGFYSAGLSYNEQFF
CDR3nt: TGTGCTAGTGGTTTCTACTCTGCGGGCCTCTCCTACAATGAGCAGTTCTTC

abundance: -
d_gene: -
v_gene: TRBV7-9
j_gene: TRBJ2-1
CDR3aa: CASSPRGGDRYNEQFF
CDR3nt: TGTGCCAGCAGCCCGCGGGGCGGGGACCGCTACAATGAGCAGTTCTTC

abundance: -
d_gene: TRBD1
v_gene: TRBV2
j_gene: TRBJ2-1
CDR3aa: CASSDSTGGNEQFF
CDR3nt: TGTGCCAGCAGCGATTCGACAGGGGGCAATGAGCAGTTCTTC

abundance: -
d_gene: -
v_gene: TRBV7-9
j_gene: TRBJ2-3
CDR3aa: CASRGLTDTQYF
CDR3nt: TGTGCCAGCAGGGGCCTCACAGATACGCAGTATTTT

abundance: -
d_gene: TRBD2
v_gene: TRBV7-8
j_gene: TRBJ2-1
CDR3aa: CASSLRLAGGPVRHEQFF
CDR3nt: TGTGCCAGCAGCTTAAGACTAGCGGGGGGGCCTGTCAGGCATGAGCAGTTCTTC

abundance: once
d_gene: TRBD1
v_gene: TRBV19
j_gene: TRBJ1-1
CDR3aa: CASSRTGEAFF
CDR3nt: TGTGCCAGTAGCAGGACAGGTGAAGCTTTCTTT

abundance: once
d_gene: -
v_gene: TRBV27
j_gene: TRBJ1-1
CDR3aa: CASSLSGANTEAFF
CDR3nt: TGTGCCAGCAGTTTATCAGGGGCGAACACTGAAGCTTTCTTT

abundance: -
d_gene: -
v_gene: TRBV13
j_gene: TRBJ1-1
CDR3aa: CASSLDRANTEAFF
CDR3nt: TGTGCCAGCAGCTTAGACAGGGCGAACACTGAAGCTTTCTTT

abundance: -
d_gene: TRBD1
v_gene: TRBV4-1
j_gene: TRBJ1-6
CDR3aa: CASSGQEPNSPLHF
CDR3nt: TGCGCCAGCAGCGGACAGGAACCTAATTCACCCCTCCACTTT

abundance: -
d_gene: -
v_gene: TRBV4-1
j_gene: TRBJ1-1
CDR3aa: CASSQDLEGNTEAFF
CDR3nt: TGCGCCAGCAGCCAAGATTTGGAGGGGAACACTGAAGCTTTCTTT

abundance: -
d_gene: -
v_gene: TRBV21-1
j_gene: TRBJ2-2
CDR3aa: CASSKEEQVNTGELFF
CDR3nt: TGTGCCAGCAGCAAAGAGGAACAGGTGAACACCGGGGAGCTGTTTTTT

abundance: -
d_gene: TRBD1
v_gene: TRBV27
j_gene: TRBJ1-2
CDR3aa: CASRGTGGNYGYTF
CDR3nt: TGTGCCAGCCGGGGGACAGGGGGTAACTATGGCTACACCTTC

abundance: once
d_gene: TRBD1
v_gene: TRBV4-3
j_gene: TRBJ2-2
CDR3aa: CASSQDSGGPTGELFF
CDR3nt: TGCGCCAGCAGCCAAGATTCAGGGGGCCCCACCGGGGAGCTGTTTTTT

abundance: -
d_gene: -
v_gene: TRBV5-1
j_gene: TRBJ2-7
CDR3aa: CASSPGLNYEQYF
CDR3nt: TGCGCCAGCAGCCCAGGACTCAACTACGAGCAGTACTTC

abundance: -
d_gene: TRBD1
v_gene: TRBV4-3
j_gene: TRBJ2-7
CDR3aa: CASSLTGTGGYEQYF
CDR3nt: TGCGCCAGCAGCCTTACCGGGACAGGGGGCTACGAGCAGTACTTC

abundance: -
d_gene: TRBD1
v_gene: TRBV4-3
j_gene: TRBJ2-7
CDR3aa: CASSQDSGGNEQYF
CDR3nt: TGCGCCAGCAGCCAAGACTCAGGGGGCAACGAGCAGTACTTC

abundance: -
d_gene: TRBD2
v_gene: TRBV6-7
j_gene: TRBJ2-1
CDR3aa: CASSFCSGGGIYNEQFF
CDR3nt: TGTGCCAGCAGTTTCTGTAGCGGGGGGGGGATCTACAATGAGCAGTTCTTC

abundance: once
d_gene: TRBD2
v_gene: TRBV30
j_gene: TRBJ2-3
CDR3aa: CAWSSGGLAGTPDTQYF
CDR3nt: TGTGCCTGGAGCTCGGGCGGTCTAGCGGGGACCCCGGATACGCAGTATTTT

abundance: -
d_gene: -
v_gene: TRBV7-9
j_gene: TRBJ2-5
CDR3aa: CASSSPPGKETQYF
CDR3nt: TGTGCCAGCAGCTCCCCCCCAGGGAAAGAGACCCAGTACTTC

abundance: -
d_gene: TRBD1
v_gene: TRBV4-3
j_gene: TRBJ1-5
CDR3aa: CASSHDRGLRQPQHF
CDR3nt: TGCGCCAGCAGCCACGACAGGGGTTTGCGGCAGCCCCAGCATTTT

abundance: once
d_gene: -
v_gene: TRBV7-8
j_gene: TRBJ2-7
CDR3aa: CASSSRDTSSYEQYF
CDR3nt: TGTGCCAGCAGCTCCCGGGACACTAGCTCCTACGAGCAGTACTTC

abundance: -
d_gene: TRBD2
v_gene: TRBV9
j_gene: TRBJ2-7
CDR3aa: CASSVGSSGGYEQYF
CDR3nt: TGTGCCAGCAGCGTAGGATCTAGCGGTGGCTACGAGCAGTACTTC

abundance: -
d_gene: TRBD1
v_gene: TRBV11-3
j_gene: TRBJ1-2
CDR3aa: CASSPTGLGGYTF
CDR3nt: TGTGCCAGCAGCCCGACAGGGCTTGGTGGCTACACCTTC

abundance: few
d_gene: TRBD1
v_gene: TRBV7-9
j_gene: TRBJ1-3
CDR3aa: CASSSSTGKGNTIYF
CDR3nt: TGTGCCAGCAGCTCCTCGACAGGGAAAGGAAACACCATATATTTT

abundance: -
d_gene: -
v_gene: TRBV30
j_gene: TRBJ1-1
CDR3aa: CACTGFLAEAFF
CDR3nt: TGTGCCTGTACAGGGTTTTTGGCTGAAGCTTTCTTT

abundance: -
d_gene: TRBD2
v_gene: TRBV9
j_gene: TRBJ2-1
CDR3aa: CASSVAGGGSPDEQFF
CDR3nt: TGTGCCAGCAGCGTAGCAGGCGGGGGGTCCCCCGATGAGCAGTTCTTC

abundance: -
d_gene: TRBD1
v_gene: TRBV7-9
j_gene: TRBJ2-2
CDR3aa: CASTPRQGGTGELFF
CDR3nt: TGTGCCAGCACACCGAGACAGGGGGGGACCGGGGAGCTGTTTTTT

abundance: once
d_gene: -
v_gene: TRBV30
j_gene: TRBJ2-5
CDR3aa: CAWSVLGTSQETQYF
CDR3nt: TGTGCCTGGAGTGTACTTGGCACTAGCCAAGAGACCCAGTACTTC

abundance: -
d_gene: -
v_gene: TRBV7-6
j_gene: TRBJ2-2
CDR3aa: CASTPAGPDTGELFF
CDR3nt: TGTGCCAGCACCCCTGCCGGTCCGGACACCGGGGAGCTGTTTTTT

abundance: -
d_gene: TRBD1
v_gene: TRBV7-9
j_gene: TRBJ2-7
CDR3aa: CASSQGPGQRPYEQYF
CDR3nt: TGTGCCAGCAGCCAGGGGCCGGGACAGAGGCCCTACGAGCAGTACTTC

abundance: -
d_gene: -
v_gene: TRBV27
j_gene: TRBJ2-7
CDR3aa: CASSLAGSTYEQYF
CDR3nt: TGTGCCAGCAGTTTAGCGGGAAGTACCTACGAGCAGTACTTC

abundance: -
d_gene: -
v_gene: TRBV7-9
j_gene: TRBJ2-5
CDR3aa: CASSRETQYF
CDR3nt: TGTGCCAGCAGCCGAGAGACCCAGTACTTC

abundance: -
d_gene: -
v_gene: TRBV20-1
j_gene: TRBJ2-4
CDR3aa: CSARDEGSQYF
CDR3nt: TGCAGTGCTAGAGATGAGGGATCCCAATACTTC

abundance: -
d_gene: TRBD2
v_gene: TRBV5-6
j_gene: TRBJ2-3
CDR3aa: CASSFPGGADTQYF
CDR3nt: TGTGCCAGCAGCTTTCCCGGGGGGGCGGATACGCAGTATTTT

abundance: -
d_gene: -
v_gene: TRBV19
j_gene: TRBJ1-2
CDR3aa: CASSMAQGNGYTF
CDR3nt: TGTGCCAGTAGTATGGCGCAGGGTAATGGCTACACCTTC

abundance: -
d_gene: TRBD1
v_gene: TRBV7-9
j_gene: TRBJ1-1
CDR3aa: CASSGSDRDALYTEAFF
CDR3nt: TGTGCCAGCAGCGGCTCCGACAGGGACGCTCTGTACACTGAAGCTTTCTTT